Each of the 28 T cell receptor beta chains below was sequenced from the same sample in a study of a mutant IDH1 vaccine in newly diagnosed glioma. Their specific antigens are unknown. Time point in this sample: week 5, during vaccination. The study gave 300 ug of mutant IDH1 20-mer peptide per vaccine dose, with topical imiquimod. The assay was immunoSEQ multiplex PCR, and TCRdb's table has in-frame clones only and misses some. Among 23,000 or so clones, approximately 80% were seen once, and the ten largest hold roughly a tenth. Sample: PBMCs, taken from a glioma patient whose treatment included an IDH1 peptide vaccine. These receptors were taken from a man aged 40-50 years with glioma.

J is TRBJ2-2 and V is TRBV19; 10 bases are a match to TRBD2. CDR3 size: 16 residues. Per germline, CDR1 LNHDA and CDR2 SQIVND (reference sequence). V dropped 6 bases and J dropped 5; count of bases not matched to a gene: 9. The CDR3 region has the DNA TGTGCCAGTAGGGGGTCTACTAGCGGGATAACCGGGGAGCTGTTTTTT. Encoded protein: CASRGSTSGITGELFF.

The chain employs TRBV4-1 and TRBJ2-4; 9 bases agree with TRBD1. Germline CDR1 MGHRA, CDR2 YSYEKL. The CDR3 spans 15 residues. V lost 0 bases to trimming and J lost 8 bases; unmatched junction nucleotides: 5. In DNA, the CDR3 is TGCGCCAGCAGCCAAGATGTGGGACAGGGATACATTCAGTACTTC. Translating it yields CASSQDVGQGYIQYF.

The rearrangement joins TRBV7-8 to TRBJ2-7; tentatively, D is TRBD1 (6 bases). The germline V and J ends were trimmed by 4 bases and 4 bases, with 14 bases remaining between them. CDR1 is SGHVS and CDR2 is FQNEAQ in the germline V gene. CDR3 length equals 14 residues. CDR3 region: CASSSNRDTYEQYF. The CDR3 coding sequence is TGTGCCAGCAGCTCCAACAGGGATACTTACGAGCAGTACTTC.

V and J are TRBV15 and TRBJ2-1; D unclear. Trimming removed 4 bases at V and 4 bases at J, with 8 bases between. CDR1 and CDR2 from the germline V gene are LNHNV and YYDKDF (reference sequence). The CDR3 is 13 residues long. The chain's CDR3 is CATSNQKYNEQFF. The CDR3, as DNA: TGTGCCACCAGCAACCAGAAGTACAATGAGCAGTTCTTC.

The chain has TRBV19 and TRBJ1-5, with D possibly being TRBD1 (6 bases). CDR3 length: 15 residues. The ends were cut back, 3 bases at V and 0 bases at J, with 9 bases in the middle. Germline values: CDR1 LNHDA, CDR2 SQIVND (reference sequence). This CDR3 reads CASSMGGSSNQPQHF. Written as DNA, the CDR3 is TGTGCCAGTAGTATGGGGGGCAGTAGCAATCAGCCCCAGCATTTT.

This chain links TRBV6-1 with TRBJ2-3; TRBD2 aligns across 10 bases. The germline CDR1 and CDR2 sequences are MNHNS and SASEGT. The trim removed 8 bases at V and 1 base at J, leaving 0 bases unmatched. The length of the CDR3 is 13 residues. CDR3 in amino acids: CASGTSGTDTQYF. DNA of the CDR3: TGTGCCAGCGGGACTAGCGGCACAGATACGCAGTATTTT.

The chain has TRBV9 and TRBJ2-2, with D uncertain. This CDR3 region has 13 residues. Looked up from germline, CDR1 is SGDLS and CDR2 is YYNGEE. V was shortened by 4 bases and J by 7 bases, with 11 bases between the two germline ends. CDR3 residues: CASSLRPVGELFF. Written as DNA, the CDR3 is TGTGCCAGCAGCCTTCGGCCGGTCGGGGAGCTGTTTTTT.

The rearrangement uses TRBV29-1 and TRBJ2-3; D may match TRBD1 or TRBD2 (8 bases each). V was trimmed by 6 bases and J by 6 bases, leaving 28 bases between them. Germline V lookup: CDR1 SQVTM, CDR2 ANQGSEA. The CDR3 loop spans 17 amino acids. The CDR3 loop is CSVQGAGLGHLTDTQYF. DNA of the CDR3: TGCAGCGTGCAGGGGGCGGGACTAGGCCATCTCACGGATACGCAGTATTTT.

The chain uses TRBV6-5 and TRBJ1-2, with 7 bases identical to TRBD1. Trimming removed 8 bases from V and 6 bases from J; junction bases left unmatched: 9. Germline values: CDR1 MNHEY, CDR2 SVGAGI. The CDR3 is 13 residues long. The CDR3 DNA sequence: TGTGCCAGCGCTCTCCAACAGGGGAATGGCTACACCTTC. Amino acid sequence: CASALQQGNGYTF.

J is TRBJ1-2 and V is TRBV6-5; D might be TRBD1 (5 bases). The germline gives CDR1 MNHEY, CDR2 SVGAGI. The CDR3 loop spans 14 amino acids. V lost 6 bases, J lost 8 bases, and 19 bases lay in between. CDR3 region: CASSAKMGGRGYTF. The CDR3 DNA sequence: TGTGCCAGCAGCGCCAAAATGGGGGGTCGGGGCTACACCTTC.

This chain uses TRBV2 with TRBJ2-1, with D unclear. The germline CDR1 and CDR2 sequences are SNHLY and FYNNEI. Deletions cut 3 bases from V and 4 bases from J, with 7 bases between. CDR3 length: 13 amino acids. The CDR3 here is CASSDVSYNEQFF. The CDR3 bases are TGTGCCAGCAGTGATGTGTCGTACAATGAGCAGTTCTTC.

Comment on this clone: This specimen includes other DNA sequences encoding the same CDR3. The V gene is TRBV6-5, the J gene TRBJ1-2; no clear D. Looked up from germline, CDR1 is MNHEY and CDR2 is SVGAGI. Trimming removed 6 bases from V and 2 bases from J, with 10 bases in between. The CDR3 covers 13 residues. The CDR3 DNA follows: TGTGCCAGCAGCCCTACTGGGAACTATGGCTACACCTTC. It codes for CASSPTGNYGYTF.

J is TRBJ1-5 and V is TRBV21-1. TRBV21-1 is a recognized pseudogene. The CDR3 runs to 13 residues. The CDR3 region is CASLGPRCQPQHF. CDR3 bases: TGTGCCAGCCTAGGGCCCAGATGTCAGCCCCAGCATTTT.

The chain is built from TRBV5-5 and TRBJ2-1, with D perhaps assigned TRBD1 or TRBD2 (5 bases each). V lost 5 bases and J 0 bases, leaving 12 bases between the germline ends. The length of the CDR3 is 15 residues. The germline V gene encodes CDR1 SGHKS and CDR2 YYEKEE (reference sequence). CDR3 protein: CASRDTRGSYNEQFF. The CDR3 region has the DNA TGTGCCAGCAGGGATACTAGGGGCTCCTACAATGAGCAGTTCTTC.

The chain couples TRBV19 to TRBJ1-1; D is perhaps TRBD1 (6 bases). The V and J ends lost 5 bases and 0 bases respectively, with 19 bases between them. Germline CDR1 reads LNHDA; CDR2 reads SQIVND (reference sequence). The CDR3 sequence is 17 residues long. In nucleotides, the CDR3 is TGTGCCAGTAGTCCCCGAGGGGGGGGAGCCTTGAACACTGAAGCTTTCTTT. Protein sequence: CASSPRGGGALNTEAFF.

The V call is TRBV7-8, the J call TRBJ1-2; no clear D gene. Trimming left V 2 bases short and J 8 bases short, with 9 bases between. Germline values: CDR1 SGHVS, CDR2 FQNEAQ. The CDR3 loop spans 12 amino acids. The CDR3 loop is CASSLQLEGYTF. The CDR3, as DNA: TGTGCCAGCAGCTTACAACTTGAGGGCTACACCTTC.

The gene calls are TRBV20-1 and TRBJ2-1; D gene ambiguous. Trimming pared 0 bases from V and 8 bases from J, leaving 5 bases between. This CDR3 region has 11 residues. Germline CDR1 DFQATT, CDR2 SNEGSKA (reference sequence). The CDR3 region has the DNA TGCAGTGCTAGAGAGTCCGATGAGCAGTTCTTC. This encodes CSARESDEQFF.

The chain has TRBV5-4 and TRBJ2-7; no reliable D call. V dropped 3 bases and J dropped 5 bases, with 15 bases sitting between them. CDR3 length equals 14 residues. Germline V gene sequence: CDR1 SGHNT, CDR2 YYREEE (reference sequence). The CDR3 is CASSYDGNANEQYF. The CDR3 region has the DNA TGTGCCAGCAGCTACGATGGGAATGCTAACGAGCAGTACTTC.

This chain uses TRBV11-3 with TRBJ2-5, with TRBD1 identical over 9 bases. Per germline, CDR1 SGHNT and CDR2 YENEEA. The CDR3 spans 14 residues. The junction had 2 bases not matched to a gene; V was cut back by 4 bases and J by 2 bases. Here the CDR3 reads CASSSDRGQETQYF. The CDR3 DNA is TGTGCCAGCAGCTCGGACAGGGGACAAGAGACCCAGTACTTC. Supplemented by reference TRBV11-3 and TRBJ2-5, the full variable domain reads EAGVVQSPRYKIIEKKQPVAFWCNPISGHNTLYWYLQNLGQGPELLIRYENEEAVDDSQLPKDRFSAERLKGVDSTLKIQPAELGDSAVYLCASSSDRGQETQYFGPGTRLLVL.

This clone was found once. V is TRBV5-6 and J is TRBJ2-3, with 12 bases fitting TRBD2. In germline, CDR1 is SGHDT, CDR2 YYEEEE. With 0 bases clipped from V and 10 bases from J, the junction kept 3 bases outside the gene matches. The CDR3 is 14 amino acids. The CDR3 DNA reads TGTGCCAGCAGCTTGGGACTAGCGGGAGAGGCGCAGTATTTT. Its translation is CASSLGLAGEAQYF.

This chain joins TRBV5-6 and TRBJ1-2, with 7 bases matching TRBD1. Germline-derived CDR1 and CDR2 are SGHDT and YYEEEE. This CDR3 comprises 15 residues. J was trimmed by 1 base and V by 5 bases; bases with no gene match: 8. CDR3 bases: TGTGCCAGCAGGCTTGTGGGACAGAGTAACTATGGCTACACCTTC. As protein: CASRLVGQSNYGYTF. The full variable domain, rest sourced from reference TRBV5-6 and TRBJ1-2, is DAGVTQSPTHLIKTRGQQVTLRCSPKSGHDTVSWYQQALGQGPQFIFQYYEEEERQRGNFPDRFSGHQFPNYSSELNVNALLLGDSALYLCASRLVGQSNYGYTFGSGTRLTVV.

The chain employs TRBV7-8 and TRBJ1-2, with no clear D. Trimming removed 4 bases at V and 8 bases at J, with 26 bases between. CDR3 length equals 17 residues. Germline CDR1 is SGHVS and CDR2 is FQNEAQ. CDR3: CASSWSFSFLEVEGYTF. The DNA of the CDR3 is TGTGCCAGCAGCTGGTCCTTTAGCTTCTTGGAAGTGGAGGGCTACACCTTC.

J is TRBJ1-2 and V is TRBV7-9; TRBD1 matches at 11 bases. Germline CDR1 SEHNR, CDR2 FQNEAQ (reference sequence). The V gene end was trimmed by 5 bases and the J gene end by 2 bases; junction bases not matched to a gene: 7. The CDR3 runs to 16 residues. The CDR3 region has the DNA TGTGCCAGCAGCCGGGGCGGACAGGGGGCGAACTATGGCTACACCTTC. This translates into CASSRGGQGANYGYTF.

CDR3 in DNA: TGTGCCAGTACTTCCCGGGACCAGAACACTGAAGCTTTCTTT. It encodes CASTSRDQNTEAFF. This chain uses TRBV19 with TRBJ1-1, with D tentatively TRBD1 (5 bases). Between the trimmed V and J ends, which lost 7 bases and 1 base, there was a span of 13 bases. The germline V gene has CDR1 LNHDA and CDR2 SQIVND (reference sequence). The CDR3 runs to 14 residues.

In its sample, this clone was seen a few times. V and J are TRBV7-6 and TRBJ2-3; TRBD2 agrees at 8 bases. CDR1 SGHVS and CDR2 FNYEAQ come from the germline V gene. This CDR3 contains 16 residues. Losses at the gene ends were 1 base for V and 0 bases for J; bases not matched to a gene: 3. CDR3 residues: CASSLGLATSTDTQYF. CDR3 sequence (DNA): TGTGCCAGCAGCTTAGGACTAGCGACTAGCACAGATACGCAGTATTTT.

The chain carries TRBV9 and TRBJ2-2, with D possibly called TRBD1 or TRBD2 (5 bases each). The germline V gene encodes CDR1 SGDLS and CDR2 YYNGEE. This CDR3 spans 14 amino acids. V was clipped by 3 bases and J by 2 bases, with 8 bases between them. CDR3 amino acids: CASSGGPNTGELFF. In DNA, the CDR3 is TGTGCCAGCAGCGGGGGACCTAACACCGGGGAGCTGTTTTTT.

The chain employs TRBV11-2 and TRBJ2-5; the D gene could be TRBD1 or TRBD2 (5 bases each). The length of the CDR3 is 14 residues. Trimming removed 1 base from V and 4 bases from J, with 10 bases in between. Germline V lookup: CDR1 SGHAT, CDR2 FQNNGV. The CDR3 here is CASSLGAGRETQYF. CDR3 DNA: TGTGCCAGCAGCTTAGGGGCAGGGAGAGAGACCCAGTACTTC.

This sequence joins TRBV4-1 and TRBJ2-1; the D is unclear. From germline, CDR1 is MGHRA and CDR2 YSYEKL. This CDR3 comprises 17 residues. V lost 1 base to trimming and J lost 0 bases, with 13 bases between them. The DNA for the CDR3 is TGCGCCAGCAGCCAAGGGCTGGCGGTAAGCTCCTACAATGAGCAGTTCTTC. Its protein product is CASSQGLAVSSYNEQFF.